These T cell receptor beta chains were read from a single sample in a study of T cells in Graves' hyperthyroidism and ophthalmopathy. TCRdb fed the multiplex PCR reads into MiXCR, producing one record per CDR3 protein. The table lists approximately 690,000 distinct CDR3 sequences, roughly 20% of them singletons. Sequencing was performed on blood. The source of these receptors is a man under 40 with Graves' ophthalmopathy. Each CDR3 is given with its conserved first and last residue.

v_gene	j_gene	CDR3aa
TRBV6-1	TRBJ2-3	CASQGVGITDTQYF
TRBV20-1	TRBJ2-1	CSARDSGAYNEQFF
TRBV29-1	TRBJ2-6	CSVEDTEFSGANVLTF
TRBV28	TRBJ1-5	CASREREARVNQPQHF
TRBV29-1	TRBJ1-2	CSVGAVRDRAGYTF
TRBV27	TRBJ1-1	CASSLDRWSEAFF
TRBV27	TRBJ2-5	CASMGLADYQETQYF
TRBV30	TRBJ2-7	CAWKRGGGRNEQYF
TRBV12-3/TRBV12-4	TRBJ2-2	CASMLLAGGWTGELFF
TRBV11-3	TRBJ2-3	CASSSSTSSSGTQYF
TRBV11-1	TRBJ2-7	CASSPRVGAGEQYF
TRBV28	TRBJ2-3	CASQFSGGKDTQYF
TRBV5-5	TRBJ2-5	CASSWTGVGIETQYF
TRBV9	TRBJ2-3	CASSRSPLGGTQYF
TRBV7-9	TRBJ1-5	CASSLAAVTGNQPQHF
TRBV11-2	TRBJ1-6	CASSEQGYSNSPLHF
TRBV9	TRBJ1-1	CASSGTGGARNTEAFF
TRBV2	TRBJ2-5	CASSEVSTPRGTQYF
TRBV6-1	TRBJ2-1	CASSEALWGAGDNEQFF
TRBV25-1	TRBJ2-1	CASNPSSGSGYNEQFF
TRBV3-1	TRBJ2-3	CASSQTRSADTQYF
TRBV30	TRBJ2-1	CAWRGVAGLYNEQFF
TRBV7-2	TRBJ2-7	CASSFLTSGSGHEQYF
TRBV6-2/TRBV6-3	TRBJ2-6	CASSPGLAGSGANVLTF
TRBV12-3/TRBV12-4	TRBJ1-1	CASTLLGETEAFF
TRBV3-1	TRBJ2-7	CASSQGRNWGEQYF
TRBV29-1	TRBJ2-4	CSGVSRAKNIQYF
TRBV27	TRBJ1-6	CASRPAGQSNSPLHF
TRBV30	TRBJ2-7	CAWSGPLSRDYEQYF
TRBV11-2	TRBJ2-5	CASSRDRGRQETQYF
TRBV2	TRBJ2-1	CASTPGTSGRGKQFF
TRBV10-3	TRBJ1-1	CAIRGGDTEAFF
TRBV27	TRBJ2-3	CASSLVGHHTQYF
TRBV20-1	TRBJ2-1	CSARGTSGSQGEQFF
TRBV2	TRBJ2-3	CASSTGNVGTDTQYF
TRBV20-1	TRBJ2-2	CSACEARNTGELFF
TRBV2	TRBJ2-3	CASSVERGQDTQYF
TRBV28	TRBJ2-7	CASSERGGRTYEQYF
TRBV19	TRBJ2-2	CASTRTGSSPGELFF
TRBV6-5	TRBJ2-7	CASSYMSGRTSYEQYF
TRBV6-5	TRBJ2-1	CASSYSMSSEQFF
TRBV12-3/TRBV12-4	TRBJ1-6	CASSLNRGDLTSPLHF
TRBV2	TRBJ2-2	CASSDLPLGRNTGELFF
TRBV6-2/TRBV6-3	TRBJ1-2	CASITGTLKGGYTF
TRBV9	TRBJ1-6	CASSVGSANSPLHF
TRBV20-1	TRBJ2-1	CSAADGYNEQFF
TRBV5-1	TRBJ2-1	CASSLNSAGGYNEQFF
TRBV6-1	TRBJ2-7	CACSFDLFNEQYF
TRBV25-1	TRBJ1-1	CASSEYYGQGPHTEAFF